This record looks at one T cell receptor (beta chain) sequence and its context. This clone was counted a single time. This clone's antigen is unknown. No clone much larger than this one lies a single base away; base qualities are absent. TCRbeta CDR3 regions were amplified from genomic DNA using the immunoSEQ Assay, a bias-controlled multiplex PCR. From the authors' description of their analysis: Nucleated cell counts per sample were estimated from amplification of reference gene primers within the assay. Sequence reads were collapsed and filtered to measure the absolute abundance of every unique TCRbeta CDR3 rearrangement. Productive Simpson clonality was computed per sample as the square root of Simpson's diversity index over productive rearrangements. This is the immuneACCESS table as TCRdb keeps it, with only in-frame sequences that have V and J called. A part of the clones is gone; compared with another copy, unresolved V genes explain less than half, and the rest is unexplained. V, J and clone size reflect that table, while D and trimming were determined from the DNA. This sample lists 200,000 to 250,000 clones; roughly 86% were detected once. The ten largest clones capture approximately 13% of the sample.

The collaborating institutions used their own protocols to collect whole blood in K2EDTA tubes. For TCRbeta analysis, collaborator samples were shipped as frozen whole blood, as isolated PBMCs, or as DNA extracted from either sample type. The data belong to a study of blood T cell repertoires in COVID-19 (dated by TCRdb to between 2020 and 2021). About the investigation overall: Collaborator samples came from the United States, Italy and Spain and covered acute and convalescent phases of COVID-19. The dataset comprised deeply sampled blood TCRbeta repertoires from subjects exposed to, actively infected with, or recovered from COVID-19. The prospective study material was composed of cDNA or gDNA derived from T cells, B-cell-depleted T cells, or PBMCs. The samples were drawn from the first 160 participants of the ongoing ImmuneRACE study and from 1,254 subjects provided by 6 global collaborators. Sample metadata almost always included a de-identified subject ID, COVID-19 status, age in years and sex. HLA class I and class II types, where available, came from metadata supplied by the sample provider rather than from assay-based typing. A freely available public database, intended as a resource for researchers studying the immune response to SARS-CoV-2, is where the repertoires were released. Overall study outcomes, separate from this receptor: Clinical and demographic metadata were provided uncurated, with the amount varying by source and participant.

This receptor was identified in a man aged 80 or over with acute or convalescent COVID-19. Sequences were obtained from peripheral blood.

This receptor carries the CDR3 CASSGTGNSSPLHF. The nucleotide sequence reads TGTGCCAGCAGTGGAACAGGGAATTCTTCACCCCTCCACTTT. This sequence uses TRBV2 and TRBJ1-6, with TRBD1 perhaps the D gene, on 6 matching bases. The CDR3 contains 14 residues, cysteine and phenylalanine counted. Only the CDR3 portion is preserved as DNA: 42 bases, with reading frame beginning at the first base. V is clipped by 4 bases and J by 9 bases, and the sequence between their germline boundaries is 13 bases long. The germline V gene specifies SNHLY as CDR1 and FYNNEI as CDR2.